A selection of T cell receptor beta chains follows, all from one sample in a study of human T cells and chemical hapten exposure. TCRdb itself ran the RACE reads through MiXCR, one entry per CDR3 protein. The table includes approximately 400,000 distinct CDR3 sequences, 4.8% detected once. This specimen consisted of whole blood, obtained in connection with sensitization to the hapten diphenylcyclopropenone (DPC). These TCRs come from a woman in her fifties or sixties with alopecia areata. Some clones in this sample may be carry-over from other donors' samples. Each CDR3 is given with its conserved first and last residue. Each record gives: V gene, D gene, J gene, clone size, CDR3 DNA, CDR3 protein. D genes are given only for firm matches. Clone sizes are given selectively: once, few, many, or a class where the clone is expanded.

v_gene: TRBV5-1
d_gene: -
j_gene: TRBJ1-2
abundance: -
CDR3nt: TGCGCCAGCAGCTTGGGTGGGGCAGCTACCACTAACTATGGCTACACCTTC
CDR3aa: CASSLGGAATTNYGYTF

v_gene: TRBV20-1
d_gene: -
j_gene: TRBJ2-5
abundance: many
CDR3nt: TGCAGTGCTAGAGATCTAGGGTTAGAGACCCAGTACTTC
CDR3aa: CSARDLGLETQYF

v_gene: TRBV2
d_gene: -
j_gene: TRBJ1-5
abundance: many
CDR3nt: TGTGCCAGCAGTGAAGTGTGGGATAGCAATCAGCCCCAGCATTTT
CDR3aa: CASSEVWDSNQPQHF

v_gene: TRBV7-9
d_gene: -
j_gene: TRBJ2-4
abundance: many
CDR3nt: TGTGCCAGCAGTTTGGGGAACTTGGAGAGAAACATTCAGTACTTC
CDR3aa: CASSLGNLERNIQYF

v_gene: TRBV2
d_gene: -
j_gene: TRBJ2-7
abundance: many
CDR3nt: TGTGCCAGCAGAACAGGGTTCTCCTACGAGCAGTACTTC
CDR3aa: CASRTGFSYEQYF

v_gene: TRBV7-6
d_gene: TRBD2
j_gene: TRBJ2-1
abundance: few
CDR3nt: TGTGCCAGCAGCTTCCGACTAGCGGGAGGGAAGAACGATGAGCAGTTCTTC
CDR3aa: CASSFRLAGGKNDEQFF

v_gene: TRBV2
d_gene: TRBD1
j_gene: TRBJ2-3
abundance: many
CDR3nt: TGTGCCAGCAGTGAGTTGAGACAGGGGGCGGATACGCAGTATTTT
CDR3aa: CASSELRQGADTQYF

v_gene: TRBV3-1
d_gene: -
j_gene: TRBJ2-1
abundance: many
CDR3nt: TGTGCCAGCAGCCAAGATGTAGCATGGAATGAGCAGTTCTTC
CDR3aa: CASSQDVAWNEQFF

v_gene: TRBV7-2
d_gene: -
j_gene: TRBJ1-5
abundance: -
CDR3nt: TGTGCCAGCAGCTTAAGTTGGCCATACCGGAATCAGCCCCAGCATTTT
CDR3aa: CASSLSWPYRNQPQHF

v_gene: TRBV13
d_gene: -
j_gene: TRBJ2-3
abundance: few
CDR3nt: TGTGCCACCTCGAGCGGGCGGGGAAATACGCAGTATTTT
CDR3aa: CATSSGRGNTQYF

v_gene: TRBV3-1
d_gene: -
j_gene: TRBJ1-6
abundance: -
CDR3nt: TGTGCCAGCAGCTCCCAAGTCAGGAGCTCCTATAATTCACCCCTCCACTTT
CDR3aa: CASSSQVRSSYNSPLHF